The clone carrying this T cell receptor (beta chain) was seen a single time. Its antigen is undetermined. Treatment meaning: approximately 18 received Ad26.COV2.S at low or high dose, single or two shots; several received placebo; per-sample allocation not given. It was on day 63 after the first vaccine or placebo injection that samples were taken. These data belong to a study of Ad26.COV2.S vaccination and SARS-CoV-2 variants. Findings and limits, study-wide: Quantification of TCR breadth and depth may have yielded underestimates of total T cell responses.

There are 16 residues in the CDR3. The table came from immunoSEQ multiplex PCR; TCRdb's copy has only in-frame clones and leaves some out. The profile shows approximately 480,000 clones, 87% of them singletons. Material: peripheral blood, obtained in a trial of Ad26.COV2.S vaccine versus placebo. V is TRBV21-1 and J is TRBJ2-4. TRBV21-1 is marked as a pseudogene. The TCR originated in a person between 18 and 65 years old who received the Ad26.COV2.S COVID-19 vaccine or a placebo. In nucleotides, the CDR3 is TGTGCCAGCAGCCCCTTGGGCCAGACTTCCAAAAACATTCAGTACTTC. Protein: CASSPLGQTSKNIQYF.